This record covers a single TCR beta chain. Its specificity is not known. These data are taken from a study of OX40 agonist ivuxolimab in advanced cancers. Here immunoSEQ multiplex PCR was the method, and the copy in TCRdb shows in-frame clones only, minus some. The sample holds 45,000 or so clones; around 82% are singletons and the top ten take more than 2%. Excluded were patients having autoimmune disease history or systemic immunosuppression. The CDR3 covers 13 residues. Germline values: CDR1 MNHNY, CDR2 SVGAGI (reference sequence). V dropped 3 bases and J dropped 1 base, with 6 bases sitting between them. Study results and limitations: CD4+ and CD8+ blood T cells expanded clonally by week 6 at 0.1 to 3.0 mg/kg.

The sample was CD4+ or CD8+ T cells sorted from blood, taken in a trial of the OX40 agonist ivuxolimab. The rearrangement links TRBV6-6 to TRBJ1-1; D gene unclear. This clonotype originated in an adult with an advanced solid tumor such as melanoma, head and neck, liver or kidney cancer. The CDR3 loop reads CASSYSRNTEAFF. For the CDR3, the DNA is TGTGCCAGCAGTTATTCCAGGAACACTGAAGCTTTCTTT.